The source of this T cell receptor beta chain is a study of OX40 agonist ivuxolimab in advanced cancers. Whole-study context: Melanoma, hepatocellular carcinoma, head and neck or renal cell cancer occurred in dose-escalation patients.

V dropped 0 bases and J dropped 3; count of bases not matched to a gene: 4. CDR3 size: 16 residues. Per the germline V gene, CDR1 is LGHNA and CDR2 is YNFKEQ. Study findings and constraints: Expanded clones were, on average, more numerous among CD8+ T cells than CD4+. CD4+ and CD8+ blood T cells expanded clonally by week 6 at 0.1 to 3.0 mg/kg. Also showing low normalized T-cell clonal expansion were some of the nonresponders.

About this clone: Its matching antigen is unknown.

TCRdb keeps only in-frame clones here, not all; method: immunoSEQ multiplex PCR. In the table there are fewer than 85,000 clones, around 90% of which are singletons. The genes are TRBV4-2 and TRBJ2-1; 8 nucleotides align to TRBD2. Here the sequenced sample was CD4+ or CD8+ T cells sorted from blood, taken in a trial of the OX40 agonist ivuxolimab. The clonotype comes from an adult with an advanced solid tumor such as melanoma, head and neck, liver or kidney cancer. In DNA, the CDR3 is TGTGCCAGCAGCCAAGAAGGCCTAGCGGGCTACAATGAGCAGTTCTTC. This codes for CASSQEGLAGYNEQFF.